These 24 T cell receptor beta chains were all obtained from the same sample, sequenced in a study of blood T cell repertoires in COVID-19. Produced via immunoSEQ multiplex PCR; TCRdb's table is partial and in-frame only. The table lists roughly 110,000 clones, around 90% of them singletons. The sample was peripheral blood. The receptors here all came from a woman aged 30 to 39 with acute or convalescent COVID-19.

The V gene is TRBV5-6, the J gene TRBJ1-3; D is unresolved. Germline V gene lookup returns CDR1 SGHDT and CDR2 YYEEEE. CDR3 length equals 14 residues. Deletions cut 5 bases from V and 0 bases from J, with 9 bases between. CDR3 region: CASRSVNSGNTIYF. CDR3 bases: TGTGCCAGCAGATCTGTAAACTCTGGAAACACCATATATTTT.

The rearrangement uses TRBV24-1 and TRBJ2-7; 14 bases map to TRBD2. This CDR3 contains 16 residues. In germline, CDR1 is KGHDR, CDR2 SFDVKD. V lost 4 bases and J lost 3; bases outside the gene matches: 4. Here the CDR3 DNA reads TGTGCCACCAGTGAACTAGGGACTAGCGGGAGCTACGAGCAGTACTTC. Residues: CATSELGTSGSYEQYF.

V gene TRBV2 combines with J gene TRBJ2-1; tentatively, D is TRBD2 (6 bases). The CDR3 runs to 17 residues. The V end was cut by 8 bases, the J end by 0 bases, with 20 bases between. Germline CDR1 reads SNHLY; CDR2 reads FYNNEI. This CDR3 reads CASHWGGGSSSYNEQFF. In DNA, the CDR3 is TGTGCCAGCCATTGGGGTGGGGGGTCCAGCTCCTACAATGAGCAGTTCTTC.

The chain combines TRBV9 with TRBJ2-3; 8 nucleotides line up with TRBD1. The J segment lost 2 bases and the V segment lost 0 bases, leaving 2 bases of the junction unmatched. The CDR3 has 15 residues. CDR1 is SGDLS, CDR2 YYNGEE, per germline. CDR3 residues: CASSVGGQVTDTQYF. CDR3 nucleotide sequence: TGTGCCAGCAGCGTAGGGGGACAGGTCACAGATACGCAGTATTTT.

CDR3 sequence (DNA): TGTGCCAGCCAACGGGGGACCGGGGAGCTGTTTTTT. This translates into CASQRGTGELFF. The chain employs TRBV6-5 and TRBJ2-2; TRBD2 might be the D (6 bases). Germline CDR1 MNHEY, CDR2 SVGAGI. V was pared by 8 bases and J by 5 bases, with 9 bases between. This CDR3 is 12 amino acids long.

V gene TRBV7-3 combines with J gene TRBJ1-5, with TRBD1 identical over 7 bases. Germline CDR1 and CDR2: SGHTA and FQGTGA. V shed 5 bases and J 7 bases; nucleotides not matched to a gene: 8. This CDR3 contains 14 residues. The CDR3 spells CASSLTGKEQPQHF. CDR3 DNA sequence: TGTGCCAGCAGCCTGACAGGGAAGGAGCAGCCCCAGCATTTT.

This sequence joins TRBV29-1 and TRBJ2-7; 7 bases match TRBD2. Per the germline V gene, CDR1 is SQVTM and CDR2 is ANQGSEA. Trimming took 1 base from V and 3 from J; bases not matched to a gene: 12. The CDR3 extends over 16 amino acids. CDR3 coding DNA: TGCAGCGTTGAAGGGGTAGCGGGTAGAGGAGTCTACGAGCAGTACTTC. Encoded protein: CSVEGVAGRGVYEQYF.

The J gene is TRBJ2-7, the V gene TRBV11-2; D is perhaps TRBD1 (5 bases). V lost 3 bases and J lost 2, with 11 bases in between. Germline loops: CDR1 SGHAT, CDR2 FQNNGV. The CDR3 covers 14 residues. The CDR3 region has the DNA TGTGCCAGCAGCTTTGGGCAGGGCCCCTACGAGCAGTACTTC. It specifies CASSFGQGPYEQYF.

This clone was detected once. This chain uses TRBV28 with TRBJ1-2; 9 bases map to TRBD1. This CDR3 has 15 amino acids. V dropped 4 bases and J dropped 5; count of bases not matched to a gene: 8. Germline V gene sequence: CDR1 MDHEN, CDR2 SYDVKM. This chain's CDR3 is CASSSLDRGEYGYTF. In DNA, the CDR3 is TGTGCCAGCAGTTCATTGGACAGGGGCGAATATGGCTACACCTTC.

This sequence joins TRBV4-3 and TRBJ2-3, with a weak D call TRBD2 (6 bases). The length of the CDR3 is 17 residues. Trimming cost V 1 base and J 5 bases, with 19 bases left between them. CDR1 and CDR2 from the germline V gene are LGHNA and YSLEER. The CDR3 here is CASSQGGRRGLEDTQYF. CDR3 sequence (DNA): TGCGCCAGCAGCCAAGGGGGACGTCGGGGGTTGGAAGATACGCAGTATTTT.

V is TRBV19 and J is TRBJ2-5; D is possibly TRBD1 (7 bases). Germline V gene data show CDR1 as LNHDA and CDR2 as SQIVND (reference sequence). Trimming shortened V by 6 bases and J by 1 base, and 21 bases separated the two germline ends. The CDR3 is made up of 17 amino acids. The chain's CDR3 is CASSHPAGWTGQETQYF. In DNA form, the CDR3 reads TGTGCCAGTAGCCACCCCGCGGGGTGGACAGGCCAAGAGACCCAGTACTTC. Based on the CDR3 plus reference TRBV19 and TRBJ2-5, the full variable domain is DGGITQSPKYLFRKEGQNVTLSCEQNLNHDAMYWYRQDPGQGLRLIYYSQIVNDFQKGDIAEGYSVSREKKESFPLTVTSAQKNPTAFYLCASSHPAGWTGQETQYFGPGTRLLVL.

J is TRBJ2-6 and V is TRBV6-4, with a weak D call TRBD1 (5 bases). Germline CDR1 MRHNA, CDR2 SNTAGT. The length of the CDR3 is 18 residues. Trimming took off 3 bases at V and 0 bases at J, with 15 bases between the two ends. CDR3 in DNA: TGTGCCAGCAGTGAGGGGCCCCACCTGCTCTCTGGGGCCAACGTCCTGACTTTC. Translating gives CASSEGPHLLSGANVLTF.

V usage is TRBV27 and J usage is TRBJ1-1; D unclear. CDR3 length: 13 residues. Deletions cut 6 bases from V and 5 bases from J, with 13 bases between. CDR1 is MNHEY, CDR2 SMNVEV, per germline (reference sequence). CDR3 bases: TGTGCCAGCAGCCAGGTTGAGGGAACTGAAGCTTTCTTT. Residues: CASSQVEGTEAFF.

V is TRBV6-5 and J is TRBJ1-6; possibly TRBD1 for D (5 bases). V was cut by 6 bases and J by 10 bases, with 13 bases left in between. Germline V gives CDR1 MNHEY, CDR2 SVGAGI. The CDR3 is 13 amino acids. The CDR3 DNA reads as TGTGCCAGCAGGGAGGGCAGGGCCTCACCCCTCCACTTT. Translated: CASREGRASPLHF.

V usage is TRBV6-5 and J usage is TRBJ1-1, with 9 bases matching TRBD1. This CDR3 contains 14 residues. The V gene end was trimmed by 0 bases and the J gene end by 7 bases; junction bases not matched to a gene: 3. Germline assignment: CDR1 MNHEY and CDR2 SVGAGI. The CDR3 sequence is CASSYSMTGGEAFF. The CDR3 DNA reads as TGTGCCAGCAGTTACTCGATGACAGGGGGTGAAGCTTTCTTT.

The chain carries TRBV7-9 and TRBJ1-5; TRBD1 agrees at 12 bases. The CDR3 totals 17 residues. V gave up 4 bases and J gave up 3 bases; unmatched junction bases: 7. Germline CDR1 reads SEHNR; CDR2 reads FQNEAQ (reference sequence). The CDR3 here is CASSWGQGARNNQPQHF. The CDR3 DNA follows: TGTGCCAGCAGCTGGGGACAGGGGGCAAGGAACAATCAGCCCCAGCATTTT.

The V call is TRBV7-6, the J call TRBJ2-3, with TRBD1 matching 7 bases. Germline CDR1 is SGHVS and CDR2 is FNYEAQ. This CDR3 has 14 amino acids. Losses at the gene ends were 1 base for V and 3 bases for J; bases not matched to a gene: 1. This CDR3 is CASSLGGQTDTQYF. The CDR3 DNA follows: TGTGCCAGCAGCTTAGGGGGACAGACAGATACGCAGTATTTT.

V usage is TRBV7-2 and J usage is TRBJ2-5; 9 bases line up with TRBD2. The CDR3 contains 13 residues. The germline gives CDR1 SGHTA, CDR2 FQGNSA. Trimming at V came to 6 bases and at J to 7 bases, leaving 6 bases not matched to a gene. The CDR3 is CASSRTSVRTQYF. The DNA of the CDR3 is TGTGCCAGCAGTCGGACTAGCGTGCGGACCCAGTACTTC. The full variable domain, rest sourced from reference TRBV7-2 and TRBJ2-5, is GAGVSQSPSNKVTEKGKDVELRCDPISGHTALYWYRQSLGQGLEFLIYFQGNSAPDKSGLPSDRFSAERTGGSVSTLTIQRTQQEDSAVYLCASSRTSVRTQYFGPGTRLLVL.

The rearrangement links TRBV4-3 to TRBJ1-2, with 9 nucleotides matching TRBD1. Germline lookup yields CDR1 LGHNA and CDR2 YSLEER. The J segment lost 5 bases and the V segment lost 1 base, leaving 5 bases of the junction unmatched. The CDR3 runs to 15 residues. The CDR3: CASSQGSGQGYGYTF. The CDR3 region has the DNA TGCGCCAGCAGCCAAGGCTCGGGACAGGGTTATGGCTACACCTTC.

This rearrangement joins TRBV27 to TRBJ2-5, with D possibly being TRBD2 (6 bases). CDR3 length: 14 residues. The germline V gene encodes CDR1 MNHEY and CDR2 SMNVEV (reference sequence). V gave up 3 bases and J gave up 3 bases, with 11 bases separating them. CDR3 sequence: CASSLFGGEETQYF. In nucleotides, the CDR3 is TGTGCCAGCAGTTTGTTCGGGGGAGAAGAGACCCAGTACTTC.

This clone has only one observation. DNA of the CDR3: TGTGCCAGCTCACCTAGCGGGGGGTACTCCGGCTACACCTTC. This sequence encodes CASSPSGGYSGYTF. J is TRBJ1-2 and V is TRBV18; TRBD1 is a possible D gene (5 bases). Trimming took off 3 bases at V and 8 bases at J, with 16 bases between the two ends. The CDR3 covers 14 residues. Germline V CDR1 and CDR2: KGHSH, LQKENI. Variable domain in full (rest from reference TRBV18 and TRBJ1-2): NAGVMQNPRHLVRRRGQEARLRCSPMKGHSHVYWYRQLPEEGLKFMVYLQKENIIDESGMPKERFSAEFPKEGPSILRIQQVVRGDSAAYFCASSPSGGYSGYTFGSGTRLTVV.

The chain has TRBV30 and TRBJ2-5; D might be TRBD1 (8 bases). V dropped 0 bases and J dropped 1 base, with 21 bases sitting between them. Germline V gives CDR1 GTSNPN, CDR2 SVGIG (reference sequence). The CDR3 runs 18 residues. CDR3 sequence reads: CAWSVVTGVWGGQETQYF. In nucleotides, the CDR3 is TGTGCCTGGAGTGTTGTGACAGGGGTTTGGGGGGGCCAAGAGACCCAGTACTTC.

This chain uses TRBV27 with TRBJ1-2, with 9 bases matching TRBD1. The V segment lost 8 bases and the J segment 5 bases; nucleotides outside the gene matches: 6. Germline V gene data show CDR1 as MNHEY and CDR2 as SMNVEV (reference sequence). This CDR3 region has 13 residues. Here the CDR3 reads CASRSGTGYGYTF. CDR3 sequence (DNA): TGTGCCAGCCGTTCCGGGACAGGGTATGGCTACACCTTC.

Only one count was recorded for this clone. The chain couples TRBV28 to TRBJ1-6; 8 bases fit TRBD1. V shed 3 bases, J shed 6 bases, and the junction held 10 bases outside the gene matches. The germline V gene has CDR1 MDHEN and CDR2 SYDVKM. There are 17 residues in the CDR3. The CDR3 DNA reads TGTGCCAGCAGTTTGTGGCCGCAGGGGGCCAGTAATTCACCCCTCCACTTT. It specifies CASSLWPQGASNSPLHF.